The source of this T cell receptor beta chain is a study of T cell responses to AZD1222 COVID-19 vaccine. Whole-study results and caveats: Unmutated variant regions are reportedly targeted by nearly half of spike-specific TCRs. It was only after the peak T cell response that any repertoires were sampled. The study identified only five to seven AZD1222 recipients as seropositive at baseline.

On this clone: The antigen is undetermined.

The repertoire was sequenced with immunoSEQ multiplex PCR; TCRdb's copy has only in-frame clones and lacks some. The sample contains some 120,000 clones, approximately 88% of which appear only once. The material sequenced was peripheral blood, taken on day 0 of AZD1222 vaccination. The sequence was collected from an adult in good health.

In nucleotides, the CDR3 is TGTGCCAGCAGCTTCCCTCCCCTGCCCAGGGGCACTGAAGCTTTCTTT. This encodes CASSFPPLPRGTEAFF. The gene calls are TRBV11-2 and TRBJ1-1; a weak D match, TRBD1 (6 bases). This CDR3 contains 16 residues. Looked up from germline, CDR1 is SGHAT and CDR2 is FQNNGV. V gave up 3 bases and J gave up 4 bases, with 18 bases separating them.